A single sample gave rise to the 30 T cell receptor beta chains below, sequenced in a study of T cell repertoires in cytomegalovirus infection. These receptors have no identified antigens. From the reads, TCRdb called clonotypes with MiXCR, one entry per CDR3 protein. This sample has 570,000 or so distinct CDR3 sequences, with 35% to 50% found just once. The sample was cultured PBMCs, taken from culture after CMV antigen stimulation. These receptors came from a human donor in good health (CMV status not recorded). Some clones in this sample may be carry-over from other donors' samples.

This clonotype was recorded a few times. This chain links TRBV6-6 with TRBJ2-1; maybe TRBD2 (5 bases). The germline V gene encodes CDR1 MNHNY and CDR2 SVGAGI (reference sequence). The CDR3 totals 13 residues. V was pared by 2 bases and J by 10 bases, with 12 bases between. The CDR3 bases are TGTGCCAGCAGTTACGCCGGGGTGTTGGAGCAGTTCTTC. Translated, it gives CASSYAGVLEQFF.

This clonotype was counted between two and nine times. The rearrangement links TRBV24-1 to TRBJ2-1; 7 bases match TRBD2. Looked up from germline, CDR1 is KGHDR and CDR2 is SFDVKD. The ends lost 0 bases at V and 10 bases at J; junction bases unmatched: 2. CDR3 length equals 13 residues. The CDR3 region has the DNA TGTGCCACCAGTGATTTGCAGGGAGGGGAGCAGTTCTTC. Translating gives CATSDLQGGEQFF.

The rearrangement joins TRBV6-1 to TRBJ1-1; the D is unclear. Trimming removed 0 bases at V and 3 bases at J, with 17 bases between. Germline CDR1 reads MNHNS; CDR2 reads SASEGT. The CDR3 contains 17 residues. The CDR3 region has the DNA TGTGCCAGCAGTGAAGCGCTGGCTTGGCAGGCTCACACTGAAGCTTTCTTT. This encodes CASSEALAWQAHTEAFF.

This clonotype occurred many times. The CDR3 loop is CASSARSGGDTQYF. CDR3 nucleotides: TGTGCCAGCAGCGCCCGGTCTGGAGGAGATACGCAGTATTTT. The chain has TRBV7-2 and TRBJ2-3, with D maybe TRBD2 (5 bases). The CDR3 runs 14 residues. Germline V gives CDR1 SGHTA, CDR2 FQGNSA. Trimming shortened V by 5 bases and J by 5 bases, and 14 bases separated the two germline ends.

The V call is TRBV6-1, the J call TRBJ1-2, with a weak D call TRBD1 (6 bases). Germline CDR1 is MNHNS and CDR2 is SASEGT. Between the trimmed V and J ends, which lost 5 bases and 4 bases, there was a span of 17 bases. The CDR3 is 15 residues long. CDR3 in DNA: TGTGCCAGCAGTCCGGGGGCCTATCCCTTCTATGGCTACACCTTC. Translating it yields CASSPGAYPFYGYTF.

CDR3 DNA: TGTGCCAGCAGCTCCCGAGCGGGAAGCGAGCAGTACTTC. Translated, it gives CASSSRAGSEQYF. V is TRBV7-8 and J is TRBJ2-7, with 7 bases matching TRBD2. The CDR3 covers 13 residues. CDR1 and CDR2 (germline): SGHVS, FQNEAQ. V lost 4 bases and J lost 6; bases outside the gene matches: 6.

This rearrangement joins TRBV20-1 to TRBJ1-6, with D hard to call. This CDR3 is built from 11 residues. Trimming removed 2 bases at V and 12 bases at J, with 8 bases between. In germline, CDR1 is DFQATT, CDR2 SNEGSKA (reference sequence). DNA of the CDR3: TGCAGTGCTAGACTGAGCGGACCCCTCCACTTT. Protein sequence: CSARLSGPLHF.

The CDR3 sequence: CATSRDRTFEAFF. As DNA, the CDR3 is TGTGCCACCAGCAGAGATAGGACGTTTGAAGCTTTCTTT. This rearrangement joins TRBV15 to TRBJ1-1, with D unresolved. V was shortened by 0 bases and J by 7 bases, with 9 bases between the two germline ends. Germline assignment: CDR1 LNHNV and CDR2 YYDKDF (reference sequence). This CDR3 is 13 amino acids long. The variable domain in full, with the rest retrieved from reference TRBV15 and TRBJ1-1, is DAMVIQNPRYQVTQFGKPVTLSCSQTLNHNVMYWYQQKSSQAPKLLFHYYDKDFNNEADTPDNFQSRRPNTSFCFLDIRSPGLGDTAMYLCATSRDRTFEAFFGQGTRLTVV.

Here the CDR3 reads CASSWVAGDEGKPDTQYF. CDR3 nucleotide sequence: TGTGCCAGCAGTTGGGTCGCGGGCGACGAGGGGAAACCAGATACGCAGTATTTT. V usage is TRBV12-3 or TRBV12-4 and J usage is TRBJ2-3, with D perhaps matching TRBD1 or TRBD2 (5 bases each). The CDR3 has 18 amino acids. V was cut by 4 bases and J by 4 bases, with 24 bases left in between.

This chain connects TRBV2 to TRBJ1-5; D might be TRBD1 (5 bases). The CDR3 is made up of 14 amino acids. Germline V lookup: CDR1 SNHLY, CDR2 FYNNEI. Trimming removed 2 bases at V and 7 bases at J, with 12 bases between. The CDR3 region is CASSEFGGRQPQHF. The DNA of the CDR3 is TGTGCCAGCAGTGAATTCGGGGGTCGACAGCCCCAGCATTTT.

The chain recombines TRBV20-1 with TRBJ2-1; D gene ambiguous. The germline V gene has CDR1 DFQATT and CDR2 SNEGSKA (reference sequence). This CDR3 region has 14 residues. V lost 5 bases to trimming and J lost 6 bases, with 17 bases between them. This CDR3 is CSAGRALWVNEQFF. The CDR3 DNA sequence: TGCAGTGCTGGCCGGGCGCTGTGGGTCAATGAGCAGTTCTTC.

The table lists this clonotype with a few counts. The chain is built from TRBV7-2 and TRBJ2-5, with 9 bases that match TRBD2. With 5 bases clipped from V and 3 bases from J, the junction kept 4 bases outside the gene matches. CDR1 is SGHTA, CDR2 FQGNSA, per germline. This CDR3 is built from 14 residues. The chain's CDR3 is CASSTRLAEETQYF. CDR3 sequence (DNA): TGTGCCAGCAGCACCAGACTAGCGGAAGAGACCCAGTACTTC.

In this sample, this clonotype turned up a few times. The V gene is TRBV12-3 or TRBV12-4, the J gene TRBJ2-5; perhaps TRBD2 as D (5 bases). This CDR3 spans 15 amino acids. Deletions cut 6 bases from V and 4 bases from J, with 18 bases between. CDR3 coding DNA: TGTGCCAGCAGCTATTTCCGAGGCCGGGGAGAGACCCAGTACTTC. Amino acid sequence: CASSYFRGRGETQYF.

The rearrangement links TRBV12-3 or TRBV12-4 to TRBJ1-5; 7 nucleotides agree with TRBD1. Trimming at V came to 2 bases and at J to 6 bases, leaving 10 bases not matched to a gene. The CDR3 has 16 amino acids. In DNA form, the CDR3 reads TGTGCCAGCAGTTTATCGACCTGGACAGGTCCTCAGCCCCAGCATTTT. It encodes CASSLSTWTGPQPQHF.

This clonotype came up many times. CDR3 in amino acids: CASSYREGSYNEQFF. The DNA of the CDR3 is TGTGCCAGCAGCTACCGGGAGGGCTCCTACAATGAGCAGTTCTTC. The V gene is TRBV7-2, the J gene TRBJ2-1; 8 nucleotides agree with TRBD2. V was clipped by 4 bases and J by 0 bases; unmatched bases: 2. The germline V gene encodes CDR1 SGHTA and CDR2 FQGNSA. The CDR3 extends over 15 amino acids.

The rearrangement uses TRBV10-3 and TRBJ1-2; possibly TRBD1 for D (6 bases). The V and J ends lost 2 bases and 5 bases respectively, with 6 bases between them. Germline CDR1 reads ENHRY; CDR2 reads SYGVKD. The CDR3 runs to 12 residues. This CDR3 reads CAISEGQYGYTF. CDR3 DNA sequence: TGTGCCATCAGTGAGGGACAGTATGGCTACACCTTC.

In this sample, this clonotype turned up a few times. The chain uses TRBV7-2 and TRBJ2-2; D is unresolved. Trimming removed 0 bases from V and 6 bases from J, with 11 bases in between. The CDR3 runs to 15 residues. Germline V gene lookup returns CDR1 SGHTA and CDR2 FQGNSA. The CDR3 DNA sequence: TGTGCCAGCAGCTTAGCCGGGCAAAACGCCGGGGAGCTGTTTTTT. Its translation: CASSLAGQNAGELFF.

This clonotype was observed a handful of times. V is TRBV12-3 or TRBV12-4 and J is TRBJ2-1; a weak D match, TRBD2 (6 bases). The CDR3 consists of 17 residues. V lost 4 bases and J 4 bases, leaving 20 bases between the germline ends. The chain's CDR3 is CASSSRTPGLPYNEQFF. The CDR3 bases are TGTGCCAGCAGTTCAAGAACCCCGGGACTCCCATACAATGAGCAGTTCTTC.

The rearrangement joins TRBV4-2 to TRBJ2-4, with 10 nucleotides matching TRBD1. The CDR3 runs 21 residues. Per the germline V gene, CDR1 is LGHNA and CDR2 is YNFKEQ. Trimming cost V 1 base and J 1 base; bases outside gene matches: 16. The CDR3 loop is CASSQAPGQGKSGEAKNIQYF. CDR3 coding DNA: TGTGCCAGCAGCCAAGCCCCGGGACAGGGGAAATCTGGGGAGGCCAAAAACATTCAGTACTTC.

This sequence joins TRBV4-1 and TRBJ2-5; tentative D call: TRBD2 (5 bases). The germline CDR1 and CDR2 sequences are MGHRA and YSYEKL. The length of the CDR3 is 15 residues. V was clipped by 3 bases and J by 5 bases, with 16 bases between them. CDR3 protein: CASSHIEGRGETQYF. The CDR3 DNA is TGCGCCAGCAGCCACATAGAAGGACGAGGGGAGACCCAGTACTTC.

The chain has TRBV7-2 and TRBJ2-1; 8 bases agree with TRBD2. Germline CDR1 SGHTA, CDR2 FQGNSA. J lost 7 bases, V lost 3 bases, and 26 bases had no gene match. The CDR3 covers 21 residues. The DNA of the CDR3 is TGTGCCAGCAGCTTCGACCCGCGACGGGGTCGCGTCGGGACTAGTCTAAATGAGCAGTTCTTC. It is translated as CASSFDPRRGRVGTSLNEQFF.

V gene TRBV30 combines with J gene TRBJ2-1; the match to TRBD2 covers 7 bases. The germline V gene encodes CDR1 GTSNPN and CDR2 SVGIG (reference sequence). Trimming cost V 2 bases and J 9 bases; bases outside gene matches: 10. This CDR3 region has 14 residues. The CDR3 DNA reads TGTGCCTGGAGTCCACTAGAGCGGGGTTCTGAGCAGTTCTTC. Translating gives CAWSPLERGSEQFF.

The CDR3 DNA sequence: TGCGCCAGCAGCCCGGGGACAGGGCGGGTTAGCAATCAGCCCCAGCATTTT. This encodes CASSPGTGRVSNQPQHF. The chain joins TRBV4-1 to TRBJ1-5, with 9 nucleotides matching TRBD1. Unmatched junction bases numbered 7, after V lost 4 bases and J lost 0 bases. Germline V gives CDR1 MGHRA, CDR2 YSYEKL. The CDR3 consists of 17 residues.

V usage is TRBV5-4 and J usage is TRBJ2-3, with 7 bases that match TRBD2. Germline trimming cut 3 bases from V and 2 bases from J; bases unmatched to any gene: 9. CDR1 is SGHNT, CDR2 YYREEE, per germline (reference sequence). The CDR3 length is 16 residues. DNA of the CDR3: TGTGCCAGCAGCTCCGAACGGCTAGCGGTCACAGATACGCAGTATTTT. Translated: CASSSERLAVTDTQYF.

The J gene is TRBJ2-1, the V gene TRBV6-8; 8 bases line up with TRBD2. The length of the CDR3 is 15 residues. V was pared by 0 bases and J by 9 bases, with 7 bases of the junction left unmatched. Germline V gene data show CDR1 as MNHGY and CDR2 as SAAAGT. This CDR3 reads CASSYSRERGREQFF. CDR3 DNA sequence: TGTGCCAGCAGTTACTCCCGGGAGCGGGGGCGTGAGCAGTTCTTC.

Points on this clonotype: This could be a read error, since a much larger clone is one nucleotide away. The gene calls are TRBV7-2 and TRBJ2-1; a weak D match, TRBD2 (6 bases). Per germline, CDR1 SGHTA and CDR2 FQGNSA. The CDR3 has 15 amino acids. The CDR3 reads CASSLAGGLGMEPFF. The CDR3, as DNA: TGTGCCAGCAGCTTAGCGGGAGGCCTGGGTATGGAGCCGTTCTTC.

This chain connects TRBV2 to TRBJ1-4; D not certain. CDR3 length equals 15 residues. Trimming took off 4 bases at V and 2 bases at J, with 11 bases between the two ends. Germline lookup yields CDR1 SNHLY and CDR2 FYNNEI. CDR3: CASSGLSSTNEKLFF. The DNA of the CDR3 is TGTGCCAGCAGTGGACTCTCGTCGACTAATGAAAAACTGTTTTTT.

The genes are TRBV29-1 and TRBJ2-3; D might be TRBD2 (6 bases). With 7 bases removed from V and 2 bases from J, the gap between germline ends came to 13 bases. The CDR3 has 13 amino acids. Per germline, CDR1 SQVTM and CDR2 ANQGSEA. The CDR3 coding sequence is TGCAGCGCAGAGGGACTTACCACAGATACGCAGTATTTT. Amino acids: CSAEGLTTDTQYF.

The CDR3 sequence is CASRGIEPGTTEAFF. CDR3 DNA sequence: TGTGCCAGCAGGGGAATAGAGCCTGGTACAACTGAAGCTTTCTTT. The V and J genes are TRBV6-1 and TRBJ1-1; D gene unclear. Trimming cost V 6 bases and J 5 bases, with 19 bases left between them. The germline V gene encodes CDR1 MNHNS and CDR2 SASEGT. This CDR3 is 15 amino acids long.

This clonotype has just one count. The chain is built from TRBV4-2 and TRBJ1-2; 8 bases match TRBD1. V dropped 0 bases and J dropped 4; count of bases not matched to a gene: 7. This CDR3 spans 16 amino acids. Per germline, CDR1 LGHNA and CDR2 YNFKEQ. CDR3 loop: CASSQEEGTGRYGYTF. DNA of the CDR3: TGTGCCAGCAGCCAAGAAGAAGGGACAGGACGCTATGGCTACACCTTC.